This is a list of T cell receptor beta chains from one sample in a study of cytomegalovirus exposure and HLA in healthy donors. Only in-frame clones appear in the TCRdb table, and some are missing; sequencing was by immunoSEQ multiplex PCR. The repertoire holds 100,000 to 150,000 clones, with roughly 95% as singletons. Material for sequencing was PBMCs. Receptors originate from a man between 18 and 29 years old in good health and CMV-seronegative. The CDR3 runs from the conserved cysteine through the conserved F or W. A D gene is named only where the DNA matches it firmly. Size is omitted from some rows. Given values are once, few, many or a class for expanded clones.

len	v_gene	abundance	j_gene	d_gene	CDR3aa	CDR3nt
14	TRBV28	.	TRBJ1-2	.	CASSQTAMLDGYTF	TGTGCCAGCAGTCAAACAGCCATGTTAGATGGCTACACCTTC
13	TRBV5-1	.	TRBJ2-5	.	CASSLNTQETQYF	TGCGCCAGCAGCTTGAACACCCAAGAGACCCAGTACTTC
16	TRBV2	.	TRBJ1-2	TRBD1	CASNLDRVDVDYGYTF	TGTGCCAGCAACTTGGACAGGGTAGATGTTGACTATGGCTACACCTTC
16	TRBV5-1	few	TRBJ2-7	.	CASSRESGFINYEQYF	TGCGCCAGCTCCCGGGAATCGGGGTTTATAAACTACGAGCAGTACTTC
13	TRBV27	.	TRBJ2-7	.	CASSFRGLGEQYF	TGTGCCAGCAGTTTCAGGGGTCTGGGTGAGCAGTACTTC
12	TRBV5-4	once	TRBJ2-7	TRBD1	CANFDRGGEQYF	TGTGCCAATTTTGACAGGGGTGGAGAGCAGTACTTC
19	TRBV28	.	TRBJ2-1	TRBD2	CASTPPLQGLAAGGDEQFF	TGTGCCAGCACCCCCCCGCTTCAGGGACTAGCGGCCGGAGGCGATGAGCAGTTCTTC
13	TRBV5-6	.	TRBJ2-1	.	CASSLTRYNEQFF	TGTGCCAGCAGCTTAACTAGGTACAATGAGCAGTTCTTC
17	TRBV28	.	TRBJ2-2	TRBD2	CASSLRPTSGNTGELFF	TGTGCCAGCAGTTTACGACCGACTAGCGGCAACACCGGGGAGCTGTTTTTT
14	TRBV5-1	.	TRBJ1-2	TRBD1	CASSSRGLNYGYTF	TGCGCCAGCAGCTCCAGGGGGCTCAACTATGGCTACACCTTC
14	TRBV27	.	TRBJ2-5	TRBD1	CASSPGTGQETQYF	TGTGCCAGCAGTCCCGGGACAGGGCAAGAGACCCAGTACTTC
15	TRBV19	.	TRBJ2-7	.	CASSIRAGFSYEQYF	TGTGCCAGTAGTATAAGGGCGGGATTCTCCTACGAGCAGTACTTC
16	TRBV9	.	TRBJ2-2	.	CASSVWEAGNTGELFF	TGTGCCAGCAGCGTATGGGAGGCAGGGAACACCGGGGAGCTGTTTTTT
16	TRBV2	.	TRBJ1-5	.	CASSRGGVGSNQPQHF	TGTGCCAGCAGCCGAGGAGGGGTGGGTAGCAATCAGCCCCAGCATTTT
16	TRBV6-5	.	TRBJ1-4	TRBD1	CASSYAGNRGNEKLFF	TGTGCCAGCAGTTACGCCGGAAACAGGGGGAATGAAAAACTGTTTTTT
14	TRBV6-1	once	TRBJ2-3	.	CASTSGWSTDTQYF	TGTGCCAGCACTTCAGGGTGGAGTACAGATACGCAGTATTTT
16	TRBV18	.	TRBJ2-3	TRBD2	CASSRPGLAGGDTQYF	TGTGCCAGCTCACGACCGGGACTAGCGGGAGGAGATACGCAGTATTTT
17	TRBV9	.	TRBJ2-1	TRBD2	CASSERQREGPYNEQFF	TGTGCCAGCAGCGAGAGACAGCGGGAGGGTCCCTACAATGAGCAGTTCTTC
15	TRBV19	.	TRBJ1-2	.	CASSLRQVATIGYTF	TGTGCCAGTAGTCTGCGACAGGTAGCAACTATTGGCTACACCTTC
17	TRBV25-1	.	TRBJ1-1	TRBD1	CASSEDRVGWGGTEAFF	TGTGCCAGCAGTGAGGACAGGGTGGGTTGGGGGGGCACTGAAGCTTTCTTT
13	TRBV5-5	.	TRBJ2-3	.	CASSLPSTDTQYF	TGTGCCAGCAGCTTGCCTAGCACAGATACGCAGTATTTT
14	TRBV5-6	.	TRBJ1-4	TRBD1	CASSSGTGEEKLFF	TGTGCCAGCAGCTCCGGGACAGGGGAGGAAAAACTGTTTTTT
18	TRBV14	.	TRBJ2-2	.	CASSQSWGPGANTGELFF	TGTGCCAGCAGCCAAAGCTGGGGTCCGGGGGCGAACACCGGGGAGCTGTTTTTT
13	TRBV28	.	TRBJ2-7	.	CASSLFGEYEQYF	TGTGCCAGCAGTTTATTCGGAGAATACGAGCAGTACTTC
13	TRBV6-4	.	TRBJ2-7	.	CANIDRRSFEQYF	TGTGCCAACATCGACAGGCGGTCATTCGAGCAGTACTTC
12	TRBV30	.	TRBJ2-3	.	CAWSGSTDTQYF	TGTGCCTGGAGCGGGAGCACAGATACGCAGTATTTT
15	TRBV11-2	.	TRBJ1-2	TRBD1	CASSTRRQGNYGYTF	TGTGCCAGCAGCACGAGGCGACAGGGAAACTATGGCTACACCTTC
16	TRBV7-2	.	TRBJ1-5	.	CASSRLASGSNQPQHF	TGTGCCAGCAGCCGCTTAGCGTCGGGCAGCAATCAGCCCCAGCATTTT
15	TRBV28	.	TRBJ1-3	.	CASSSSLRSGNTIYF	TGTGCCAGCAGTTCTTCATTGCGCTCTGGAAACACCATATATTTT
15	TRBV25-1	.	TRBJ2-5	TRBD2	CASASGRVWEETQYF	TGTGCCAGCGCTAGCGGGAGAGTTTGGGAAGAGACCCAGTACTTC
10	TRBV2	.	TRBJ2-1	.	CASGAREQFF	TGTGCCAGCGGGGCGCGTGAGCAGTTCTTC
16	TRBV5-1	.	TRBJ2-1	.	CASSLDLANRYNEQFF	TGCGCCAGCAGCTTGGACTTAGCGAACCGATACAATGAGCAGTTCTTC
18	TRBV28	.	TRBJ1-1	.	CASSTRQVATGMNTEAFF	TGTGCCAGCAGTACAAGACAGGTTGCAACGGGAATGAACACTGAAGCTTTCTTT
13	TRBV27	.	TRBJ2-7	.	CASSLGPGYEQYF	TGTGCCAGCAGTCTAGGCCCCGGCTACGAGCAGTACTTC
14	TRBV6-5	.	TRBJ1-1	.	CASSRTRASAEAFF	TGTGCCAGCAGCCGAACCAGAGCAAGCGCTGAAGCTTTCTTT
14	TRBV19	.	TRBJ1-1	.	CASSIVPQNTEAFF	TGTGCCAGTAGTATCGTGCCACAGAACACTGAAGCTTTCTTT